This TCR beta chain was obtained from a study of identical twins. The sample holds many counts of this clonotype. Trimming pared 2 bases from V and 8 bases from J, leaving 9 bases between. Germline values: CDR1 SNHLY, CDR2 FYNNEI. This CDR3 region has 13 residues. TCRdb re-called the 5' RACE reads through MiXCR, storing one row per CDR3 protein. The sample contains 690,000 or so distinct CDR3 sequences, approximately 9% of which appear only once. The same sample was also studied in work on yellow fever vaccine responses in identical twins. That source adds: Reportedly, twins showed a vaccine T cell response that looked partly convergent and partly personalized.

The chain combines TRBV2 with TRBJ2-2, with a weak D call TRBD1 (6 bases). The receptor was isolated from a woman aged 18-29 years in good health. The sequenced sample was PBMCs. This chain's CDR3 is CASSEQGRGELFF. The CDR3 DNA is TGTGCCAGCAGTGAACAGGGGCGAGGGGAGCTGTTTTTT.